The 2 T cell receptor beta chains given below trace back to one sample, sequenced in a study of T cells in women clearing cervical HPV infection. Generated by immunoSEQ multiplex PCR, the TCRdb table keeps only in-frame clones and is missing some. The sample's table shows more than 40,000 clones. Sequencing input: blood buffy coat. The source is a woman between 18 and 75 years old with a cervical HPV16 infection that either progressed to CIN3+ or cleared (not recorded which).

As for this clone: Coverage ceases 3 residues before the CDR3 finishes, and the germline J gene fills in the end. The rearrangement links TRBV29-1 to TRBJ2-2; 10 nucleotides match TRBD2. Germline-derived CDR1 and CDR2 are SQVTM and ANQGSEA. This CDR3 spans 19 amino acids. Germline trimming cut 4 bases from V and 5 bases from J; bases unmatched to any gene: 19. The CDR3 loop reads CSVGGVSLAGRLYTGELFF. CDR3 DNA, as far as it was read: TGCAGCGTTGGGGGGGTATCACTAGCGGGAAGGCTGTATACCGGGGAG.

As for this clone: With the read ending 3 residues before the CDR3 end, the germline J gene is used to fill in that end. The chain recombines TRBV4-1 with TRBJ1-1; 8 bases match TRBD1. The germline gives CDR1 MGHRA, CDR2 YSYEKL. This CDR3 is built from 14 residues. The trim removed 2 bases at V and 5 bases at J, leaving 4 bases unmatched. The part of the CDR3 DNA that was read is TGCGCCAGCAGCCAAACAGGGGGTAGAACTGAA. As protein: CASSQTGGRTE. The whole CDR3 protein reads CASSQTGGRTEAFF.